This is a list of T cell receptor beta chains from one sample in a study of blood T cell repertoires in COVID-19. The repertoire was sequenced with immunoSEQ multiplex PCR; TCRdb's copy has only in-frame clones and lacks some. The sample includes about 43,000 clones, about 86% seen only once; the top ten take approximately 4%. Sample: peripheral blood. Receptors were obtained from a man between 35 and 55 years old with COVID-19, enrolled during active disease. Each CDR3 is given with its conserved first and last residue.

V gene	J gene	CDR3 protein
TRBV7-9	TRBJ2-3	CASSAARLAGPTDTQYF
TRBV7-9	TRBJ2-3	CASSLIIGLARNTDTQYF
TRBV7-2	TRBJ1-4	CASSPGGGNEKLFF
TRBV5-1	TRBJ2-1	CASSLNGEDNEQFF
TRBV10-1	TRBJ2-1	CASSALGLAQFF
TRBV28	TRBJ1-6	CASSWRDRDNSPLHF
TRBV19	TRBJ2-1	CASSPSGTLSYNEQFF
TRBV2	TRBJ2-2	CASRINTGELFF
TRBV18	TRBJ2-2	CASSPPTAGDFTGELFF
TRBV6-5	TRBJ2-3	CASSSTRAGGTDTQYF
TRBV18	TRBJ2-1	CASSPPGQYNEQFF
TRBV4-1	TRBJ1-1	CASSQQTGNAFF
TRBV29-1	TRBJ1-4	CSVGGVNEKLFF
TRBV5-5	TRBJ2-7	CASSLQVRPYEQYF
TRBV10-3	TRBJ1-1	CAITEGVGYTEAFF
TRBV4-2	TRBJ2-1	CASSPPEAPSRDEQFF
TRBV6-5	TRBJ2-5	CASSYERGGGETQYF
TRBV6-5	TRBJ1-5	CASSPTGDSNQPQHF
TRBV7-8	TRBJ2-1	CASSLGGQGLFF
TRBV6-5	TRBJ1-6	CASRPSYGDSPLHF
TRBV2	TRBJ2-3	CASSGEGGTDTQYF
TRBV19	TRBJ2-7	CASSILGQGRYEQYF
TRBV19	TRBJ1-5	CASKAGNQPQHF
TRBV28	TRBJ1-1	CASSSPGENTEAFF
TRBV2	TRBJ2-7	CASSPLPYEQYF
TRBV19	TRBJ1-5	CATRGQGIVNQPQHF
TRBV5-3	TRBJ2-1	CARRPYRGQNEQFF
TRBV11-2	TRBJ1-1	CASSAQTGGGTEAFF
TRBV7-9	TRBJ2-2	CASSLNTFNTGELFF
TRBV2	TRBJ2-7	CASRPTGESSYEQYF
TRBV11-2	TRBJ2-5	CASSLMASGNQETQYF
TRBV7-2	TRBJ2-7	CASSERSGTTYEQYF
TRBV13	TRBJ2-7	CASSATGTGSISSYEQYF
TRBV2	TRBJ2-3	CASALDRGGQASTDTQYF
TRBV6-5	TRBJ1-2	CAADRAGLGYTF
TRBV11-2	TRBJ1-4	CASSLGSDEKLFF